This passage covers 3 T cell receptor beta chains from one sample sequenced in a study of beta chain features in type 1 diabetes. All of the isolated RNA was reverse transcribed, so expressed TCRB transcripts were sequenced. The assay was immunoSEQ multiplex PCR, and TCRdb's table has in-frame clones only and misses some. The repertoire holds about 260,000 clones, with about 71% as singletons. Specimen: naive CD4+ T cells from blood. The receptor source for this set is a man younger than 45 in good health.

This clone has only a few counts. The chain employs TRBV29-1 and TRBJ2-1; no clear D gene. Germline V gene data show CDR1 as SQVTM and CDR2 as ANQGSEA. The V gene lost 6 bases and the J gene lost 0 bases, with 6 bases spanning the gap. CDR3 length: 12 amino acids. DNA of the CDR3: TGCAGCGTCGCTGACTCCTACAATGAGCAGTTCTTC. This sequence encodes CSVADSYNEQFF.

The V call is TRBV5-1, the J call TRBJ2-7, with 7 positions matching TRBD2. The germline gives CDR1 SGHRS, CDR2 YFSETQ. V was pared by 3 bases and J by 3 bases, with 0 bases of the junction left unmatched. This CDR3 comprises 12 residues. The CDR3 region is CASSWDYYEQYF. For the CDR3, the DNA is TGCGCCAGCAGCTGGGACTACTACGAGCAGTACTTC.

The chain employs TRBV29-1 and TRBJ2-5, with a possible D match to TRBD2 (6 bases). The germline V and J ends were trimmed by 7 bases and 2 bases, with 14 bases remaining between them. The CDR3 runs to 13 residues. Germline V gene lookup returns CDR1 SQVTM and CDR2 ANQGSEA. CDR3 in amino acids: CSGGLRIQETQYF. The CDR3 DNA reads TGCAGCGGGGGACTCAGGATACAAGAGACCCAGTACTTC.